One sample yielded the 19 T cell receptor beta chains listed below, sequenced in a study of OX40 agonist ivuxolimab in advanced cancers. The method was immunoSEQ multiplex PCR; TCRdb's version includes in-frame clones alone and lacks a portion of them. This sample has about 62,000 clones; 75% to 85% occur once, and the top ten carry around 9.9%. Sequences were derived from CD4+ or CD8+ T cells sorted from blood, sampled in a trial of the OX40 agonist ivuxolimab. The receptors stem from an adult with an advanced solid tumor such as melanoma, head and neck, liver or kidney cancer.

The gene calls are TRBV4-3 and TRBJ2-1; 8 nucleotides line up with TRBD2. Per the germline V gene, CDR1 is LGHNA and CDR2 is YSLEER. V was pared by 5 bases and J by 2 bases, with 2 bases of the junction left unmatched. The CDR3 is made up of 14 amino acids. As DNA, the CDR3 is TGCGCCAGCAGCGGGACTAGAGCCTACAATGAGCAGTTCTTC. Translating it yields CASSGTRAYNEQFF.

CDR3 bases: TGTGCCAGCAGCTTAAGGCCGGGCAGGGGCACAGATACGCAGTATTTT. It encodes CASSLRPGRGTDTQYF. The chain joins TRBV7-9 to TRBJ2-3, with D possibly being TRBD1 (5 bases). This CDR3 has 16 amino acids. Looked up from germline, CDR1 is SEHNR and CDR2 is FQNEAQ (reference sequence). The V gene lost 2 bases and the J gene lost 1 base, with 13 bases spanning the gap. Together with reference TRBV7-9 and TRBJ2-3, the CDR3 gives the full variable domain: DTGVSQNPRHKITKRGQNVTFRCDPISEHNRLYWYRQTLGQGPEFLTYFQNEAQLEKSRLLSDRFSAERPKGSFSTLEIQRTEQGDSAMYLCASSLRPGRGTDTQYFGPGTRLTVL.

For the CDR3, the DNA is TGTGCCAGCTCACCCCAAGGGACTAGCGGGACCCCTAGCACCGGGGAGCTGTTTTTT. Residues: CASSPQGTSGTPSTGELFF. V gene TRBV18 combines with J gene TRBJ2-2, with TRBD2 identical over 13 bases. V gave up 3 bases and J gave up 4 bases; unmatched junction bases: 11. Germline V CDR1 and CDR2: KGHSH, LQKENI. CDR3 length equals 19 residues.

V gene TRBV7-6 combines with J gene TRBJ1-6, with D possibly being TRBD1 (6 bases). Trimming stripped 2 bases from V and 9 bases from J, with 14 bases between. In germline, CDR1 is SGHVS, CDR2 FNYEAQ. The CDR3 extends over 15 amino acids. The CDR3 DNA reads TGTGCCAGCAGCTTATCTGGGGGGGCTAGTTCACCCCTCCACTTT. Translated: CASSLSGGASSPLHF. Supplemented by reference TRBV7-6 and TRBJ1-6, the full variable domain reads GAGVSQSPRYKVTKRGQDVALRCDPISGHVSLYWYRQALGQGPEFLTYFNYEAQQDKSGLPNDRFSAERPEGSISTLTIQRTEQRDSAMYRCASSLSGGASSPLHFGNGTRLTVT.

The V and J genes are TRBV5-1 and TRBJ2-3; 7 bases are a match to TRBD1. The germline V gene has CDR1 SGHRS and CDR2 YFSETQ. The V and J ends lost 4 bases and 1 base, in that order; junction bases with no gene match: 3. The CDR3 covers 14 residues. The CDR3 coding sequence is TGCGCCAGCAGCATCCAGGGGGGCACAGATACGCAGTATTTT. Its translation is CASSIQGGTDTQYF.

This chain connects TRBV2 to TRBJ2-1; 10 bases fit TRBD2. After removal of 4 bases from V and 6 bases from J, the junction contained 6 bases not matched to a gene. This CDR3 spans 15 amino acids. The V gene's germline CDR1 is SNHLY and CDR2 FYNNEI. The CDR3 DNA reads TGTGCCAGCAGTGTGGCTAGCGGGAGTGTCAATGAGCAGTTCTTC. It specifies CASSVASGSVNEQFF.

The chain uses TRBV19 and TRBJ1-1; no reliable D call. Deletions cut 6 bases from V and 1 base from J, with 9 bases between. Germline V gene data show CDR1 as LNHDA and CDR2 as SQIVND (reference sequence). The CDR3 is 13 amino acids. The CDR3 region is CASRSSPNTEAFF. CDR3 bases: TGTGCCAGTAGAAGCAGTCCGAACACTGAAGCTTTCTTT.

This clone has a handful of counts. The chain has TRBV11-3 and TRBJ2-1, with D hard to call. The V gene lost 4 bases and the J gene lost 6 bases, with 10 bases spanning the gap. CDR1 SGHNT and CDR2 YENEEA come from the germline V gene. The CDR3 loop spans 13 amino acids. Here the CDR3 reads CASSSGPGNEQFF. CDR3 nucleotides: TGTGCCAGCAGCTCAGGCCCAGGCAATGAGCAGTTCTTC.

The chain uses TRBV18 and TRBJ2-6, with D perhaps TRBD1 or TRBD2 (6 bases each). From germline, CDR1 is KGHSH and CDR2 LQKENI. Trimming cost V 3 bases and J 1 base, with 13 bases left between them. CDR3 length: 17 amino acids. The CDR3 DNA sequence: TGTGCCAGCTCACCGCGGGGACATCCGTCTGGGGCCAACGTCCTGACTTTC. Translation: CASSPRGHPSGANVLTF.

The V gene is TRBV7-8, the J gene TRBJ1-2; D perhaps matches TRBD1 (5 bases). Germline values: CDR1 SGHVS, CDR2 FQNEAQ. The CDR3 contains 14 residues. Between the trimmed V and J ends, which lost 1 base and 4 bases, there was a span of 10 bases. The chain's CDR3 is CASSLEGTGYGYTF. The CDR3 DNA reads TGTGCCAGCAGCTTAGAAGGGACTGGCTATGGCTACACCTTC.

The rearrangement links TRBV6-5 to TRBJ2-3; D remains unclear. Trimming pared 0 bases from V and 14 bases from J, leaving 12 bases between. The germline V gene has CDR1 MNHEY and CDR2 SVGAGI. This CDR3 has 12 amino acids. DNA for the CDR3: TGTGCCAGCAGTTACTCGACCGGAGTCTGGTATTTT. Encoded protein: CASSYSTGVWYF.

This rearrangement joins TRBV19 to TRBJ2-3; 9 positions agree with TRBD1. CDR1 and CDR2 from the germline V gene are LNHDA and SQIVND (reference sequence). CDR3 length equals 15 residues. With 6 bases clipped from V and 6 bases from J, the junction kept 10 bases outside the gene matches. The CDR3 loop is CASSEQGARSDTQYF. CDR3 coding DNA: TGTGCCAGTAGCGAACAGGGGGCGCGATCCGATACGCAGTATTTT.

The V call is TRBV7-9, the J call TRBJ2-7, with D possibly being TRBD1 (6 bases). The germline V and J ends were trimmed by 4 bases and 4 bases, with 11 bases remaining between them. Germline values: CDR1 SEHNR, CDR2 FQNEAQ (reference sequence). This CDR3 is built from 13 residues. The CDR3 DNA sequence: TGTGCCAGCAGCTCTACGGGACATTACGAGCAGTACTTC. This codes for CASSSTGHYEQYF.

This rearrangement joins TRBV14 to TRBJ1-4; tentatively, D is TRBD1 (6 bases). This CDR3 contains 17 residues. The V gene lost 2 bases and the J gene lost 7 bases, with 20 bases spanning the gap. Germline V lookup: CDR1 SGHDN, CDR2 FVKESK. CDR3 sequence (DNA): TGTGCCAGCAGCCAATGGGGCAGGTCAGGGGCCTTTGAAAAACTGTTTTTT. This translates into CASSQWGRSGAFEKLFF. The entire variable domain, with the rest obtained from reference TRBV14 and TRBJ1-4, is as follows: EAGVTQFPSHSVIEKGQTVTLRCDPISGHDNLYWYRRVMGKEIKFLLHFVKESKQDESGMPNNRFLAERTGGTYSTLKVQPAELEDSGVYFCASSQWGRSGAFEKLFFGSGTQLSVL.

This chain uses TRBV6-5 with TRBJ1-2; a possible D gene is TRBD1 (5 bases). The CDR3 is made up of 15 amino acids. V lost 8 bases and J lost 2, with 18 bases in between. Germline CDR1 MNHEY, CDR2 SVGAGI. CDR3 in DNA: TGTGCCAGCTGGAGAAGGGAGGAGGGGAACTATGGCTACACCTTC. Translated: CASWRREEGNYGYTF.

This clone was seen once. As DNA, the CDR3 is TGCAGCGTTGATCCCCAGTCAACCCGAGGAAATGAGCAGTTCTTC. Encoded protein: CSVDPQSTRGNEQFF. This chain connects TRBV29-1 to TRBJ2-1, with D hard to call. The CDR3 totals 15 residues. Trimming shortened V by 3 bases and J by 7 bases, and 19 bases separated the two germline ends. Germline V gene data show CDR1 as SQVTM and CDR2 as ANQGSEA.

V is TRBV9 and J is TRBJ1-4, with 8 bases fitting TRBD1. The CDR3 is made up of 15 amino acids. Germline loops: CDR1 SGDLS, CDR2 YYNGEE. V gave up 2 bases and J gave up 8 bases; unmatched junction bases: 8. CDR3 DNA sequence: TGTGCCAGCAGCGTCTCCGCAGGGGGCACCGAAAAACTGTTTTTT. Residues: CASSVSAGGTEKLFF.

This chain uses TRBV2 with TRBJ1-2, with D possibly matching TRBD1 (5 bases). The V gene's germline CDR1 is SNHLY and CDR2 FYNNEI. Trimming left V 4 bases short and J 2 bases short, with 8 bases between. The length of the CDR3 is 13 residues. CDR3 bases: TGTGCCAGCAGTGTGACAGCAAACTATGGCTACACCTTC. As protein: CASSVTANYGYTF. Based on the CDR3 plus reference TRBV2 and TRBJ1-2, the full variable domain is EPEVTQTPSHQVTQMGQEVILRCVPISNHLYFYWYRQILGQKVEFLVSFYNNEISEKSEIFDDQFSVERPDGSNFTLKIRSTKLEDSAMYFCASSVTANYGYTFGSGTRLTVV.

The chain uses TRBV2 and TRBJ1-5; 9 bases line up with TRBD1. This CDR3 region has 15 residues. Trimming took 3 bases from V and 1 from J; bases not matched to a gene: 1. CDR1 and CDR2 from the germline V gene are SNHLY and FYNNEI. For the CDR3, the DNA is TGTGCCAGCAGTGAGGGGACAGGGAGCAATCAGCCCCAGCATTTT. This translates into CASSEGTGSNQPQHF.